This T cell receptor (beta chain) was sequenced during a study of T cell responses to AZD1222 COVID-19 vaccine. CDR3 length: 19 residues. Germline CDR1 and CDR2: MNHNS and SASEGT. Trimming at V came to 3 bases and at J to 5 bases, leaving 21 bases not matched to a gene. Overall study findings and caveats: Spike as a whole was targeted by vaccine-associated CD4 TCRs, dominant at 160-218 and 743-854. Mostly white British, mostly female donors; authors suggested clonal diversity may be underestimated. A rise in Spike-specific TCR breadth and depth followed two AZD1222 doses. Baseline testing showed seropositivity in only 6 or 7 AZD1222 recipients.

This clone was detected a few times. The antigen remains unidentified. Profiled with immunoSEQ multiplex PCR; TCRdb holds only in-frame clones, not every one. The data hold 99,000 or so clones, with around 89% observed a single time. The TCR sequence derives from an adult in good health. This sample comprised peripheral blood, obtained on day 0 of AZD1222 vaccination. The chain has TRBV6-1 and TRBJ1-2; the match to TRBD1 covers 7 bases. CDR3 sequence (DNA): TGTGCCAGCAGTGAGGGGGGAAGGCTGAGAGGGGGCGCTTCGTATGGCTACACCTTC. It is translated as CASSEGGRLRGGASYGYTF.